This T cell receptor beta chain was retrieved from a study of Graves' ophthalmopathy and Graves' hyperthyroidism. This clonotype occurred many times. Its antigen is unidentified. The term stable hyperthyroidism indicated an absence of ophthalmopathy within 18 months of follow-up. This CDR3 has 14 residues. Trimming took off 6 bases at V and 0 bases at J, with 11 bases between the two ends. Study observations and caveats: The model forecast ophthalmopathy progression, reaching 60% to 71% sensitivity and approximately 79% specificity.

Scientists amplified the TCR beta CDR3 regions from RNA transcripts. The workflow started with a first-round RT-PCR run with HTBI primers and then moved on to a second-round multiplex PCR. Using its own MiXCR run on the multiplex PCR reads, TCRdb lists one record per CDR3 protein. The table shows 620,000 or so distinct CDR3 sequences, with 22% occurring only once. The sequence was obtained from a woman aged 18-29 years with stable Graves' hyperthyroidism. Some clones in this sample may be carry-over from other donors' samples. The chain employs TRBV12-3 or TRBV12-4 and TRBJ1-1, with D unclear. Input material: peripheral blood. CDR3 sequence (DNA): TGTGCCAGCAGCTATATAGCCCTGAACACTGAAGCTTTCTTT. The encoded protein is CASSYIALNTEAFF.